This TCR beta chain was sequenced in a study of blood T cell repertoires in COVID-19. Study-level information: Sites in the United States, Italy and Spain provided acute and convalescent COVID-19 samples. Sample material is recorded as cDNA or gDNA derived from T cells, B-cell-depleted T cells, or PBMCs.

Per the authors' pipeline: Amplification with reference gene primers provided the estimates of nucleated cell counts. Repertoires were generated with immunoSEQ multiplex PCR, while TCRdb's copy carries only in-frame clones and drops some. That table furnishes V, J and clone size, whereas the DNA furnished D and trimming. The table has around 72,000 clones, roughly 76% seen once; the top ten hold 20% to 25%. This sequence originates from a woman aged 70-85 years with acute or convalescent COVID-19. Source material: peripheral blood.

In nucleotides, the CDR3 is TGTGCCAGCAGCATCGACAGGGGGCTTCAGCCCCAGCATTTT. Translating it yields CASSIDRGLQPQHF. This rearrangement joins TRBV7-9 to TRBJ1-5, with 10 bases lining up with TRBD1. The CDR3 spans 14 residues. Germline CDR1 SEHNR, CDR2 FQNEAQ (reference sequence). The trim removed 5 bases at V and 6 bases at J, leaving 4 bases unmatched.